The source of this TCR beta chain is a study of early T cells in non-severe SARS-CoV-2 infection. This clonotype was seen a handful of times. Its specificity is unknown. Researchers tagged individual cDNA molecules with unique molecular identifiers. TCRdb used MiXCR to reprocess the 5' RACE reads, holding one entry per CDR3 protein. The data show about 66,000 distinct CDR3 sequences, around 8.7% seen once. Study-level results: Lookups in VDJdb leaned toward anti-spike CD8 responses and missed private and CD4 specificities.

The CDR3 loop spans 15 amino acids. CDR1 is SGHTA, CDR2 FQGNSA, per germline. J was trimmed by 0 bases and V by 4 bases; bases with no gene match: 3. The receptor comes from an adult who was a healthcare worker with PCR-confirmed SARS-CoV-2 infection or an uninfected control (not recorded which). The rearrangement links TRBV7-2 to TRBJ2-7, with TRBD2 matching over 10 bases. The source material was whole blood. The CDR3 DNA follows: TGTGCCAGCAGCTCCTCTAGCGGGAGCTCCTACGAGCAGTACTTC. It encodes CASSSSSGSSYEQYF.